These 2 T cell receptor beta chains came from one sample sequenced in a study of blood T cell repertoires in COVID-19. Method: immunoSEQ multiplex PCR; TCRdb's copy keeps in-frame clones and lacks some. The repertoire holds 140,000 or so clones, with approximately 86% as singletons. The sample was PBMCs or T cells enriched from blood (not recorded which). Every receptor here comes from a woman aged 40 to 50 who had recovered from COVID-19.

This sequence joins TRBV12-3 or TRBV12-4 and TRBJ2-1; D uncertain. Trimming removed 0 bases at V and 4 bases at J, with 4 bases between. This CDR3 is 13 amino acids long. Here the CDR3 DNA reads TGTGCCAGCAGTTTAGCCCAATACAATGAGCAGTTCTTC. Protein product: CASSLAQYNEQFF.

The chain combines TRBV19 with TRBJ2-1, with 8 bases identical to TRBD2. This CDR3 comprises 17 residues. In germline, CDR1 is LNHDA, CDR2 SQIVND (reference sequence). With V trimmed by 3 bases and J by 4 bases, 11 bases remained unmatched. CDR3 amino acids: CASSIIGVGTSYNEQFF. CDR3 sequence (DNA): TGTGCCAGTAGTATTATTGGCGTGGGGACTAGTTACAATGAGCAGTTCTTC.